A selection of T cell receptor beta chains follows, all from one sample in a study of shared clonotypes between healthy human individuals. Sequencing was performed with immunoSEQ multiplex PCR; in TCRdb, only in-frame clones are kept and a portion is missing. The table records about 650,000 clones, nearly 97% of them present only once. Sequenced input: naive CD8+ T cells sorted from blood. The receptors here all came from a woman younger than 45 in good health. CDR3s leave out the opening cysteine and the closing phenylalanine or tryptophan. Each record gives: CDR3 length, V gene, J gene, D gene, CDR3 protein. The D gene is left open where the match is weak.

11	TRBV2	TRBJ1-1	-	ASSRAGDTEAF
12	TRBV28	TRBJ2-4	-	ASSLLEGQNIQY
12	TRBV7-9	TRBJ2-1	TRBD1	ASGKRDSYNEQF
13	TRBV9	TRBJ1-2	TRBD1	ASSVFDRGVKGYT
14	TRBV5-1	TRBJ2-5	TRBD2	ASSHNTERGGETQY
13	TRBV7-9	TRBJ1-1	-	ASSLAQGQNTEAF
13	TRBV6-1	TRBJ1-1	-	AIPGNSPTNTEAF
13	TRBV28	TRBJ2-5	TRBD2	ASTKISGRAETQY
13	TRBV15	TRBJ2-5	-	ATSREGQNQETQY
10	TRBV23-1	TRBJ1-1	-	ASSFDLDGAF
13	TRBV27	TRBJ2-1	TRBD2	ASSLGTRGFNEQF
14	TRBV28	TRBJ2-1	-	ASSLHVSGPYNEQF
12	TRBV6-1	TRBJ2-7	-	ASSEGGVGYEQY
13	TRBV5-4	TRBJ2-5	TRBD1	ASSPWDRVGETQY
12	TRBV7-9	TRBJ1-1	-	ASSLEFGNTEAF
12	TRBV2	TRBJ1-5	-	ASSDAGVGQPQH
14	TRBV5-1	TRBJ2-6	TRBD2	ASKVGRAVGANVLT
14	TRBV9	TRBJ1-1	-	ASSATGRRPNTEAF
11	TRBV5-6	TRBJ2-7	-	ASSLDTAIEQY
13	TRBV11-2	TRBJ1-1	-	ASSLEAGLNTEAF
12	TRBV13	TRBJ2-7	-	ASSPTGTNYEQY
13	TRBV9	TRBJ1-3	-	ASSVGRPSGNTIY
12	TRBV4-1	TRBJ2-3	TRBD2	ASSGLAGSDTQY
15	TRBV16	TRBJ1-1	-	ASSQTPRHGMNTEAF
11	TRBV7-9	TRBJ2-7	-	ASTGPDPNEQY
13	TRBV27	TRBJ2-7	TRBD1	ASSTYGTGYNEQY
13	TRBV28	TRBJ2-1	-	ASSYSGSYYNEQF
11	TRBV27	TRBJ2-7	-	ASRGIRYSEQY
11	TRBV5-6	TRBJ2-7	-	ASSFSTAYEQY
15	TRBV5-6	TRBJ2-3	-	ASSFFLRAWSTDTQY
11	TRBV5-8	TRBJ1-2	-	ASSLEGGYGYT
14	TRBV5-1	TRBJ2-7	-	ASSLGRAYINYEQY
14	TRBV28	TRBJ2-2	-	ASTIGVQWGTGELF
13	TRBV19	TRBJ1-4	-	ASSQDFATNEKLF
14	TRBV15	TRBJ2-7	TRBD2	ATSRGIAGVSYEQY
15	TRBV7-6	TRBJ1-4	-	ASSLEASSVLNEKLF
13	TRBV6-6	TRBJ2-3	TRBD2	ASSSGTTFTDTQY
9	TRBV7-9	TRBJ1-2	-	ASSLYYGYT
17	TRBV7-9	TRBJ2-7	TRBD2	ASSLQTSGRPGSSYEQY
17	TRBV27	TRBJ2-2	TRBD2	ASSLFSALAGGGTGELF
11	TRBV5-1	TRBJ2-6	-	ASSLAGANVLT
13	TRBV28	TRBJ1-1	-	ASSWDTGNNTEAF